Included here is one TCR beta chain sequence, with context. Its antigen remains unidentified. Mismatch with germline at one junction end may stem from a read error. Germline V lookup: CDR1 MNHNS, CDR2 SASEGT. The CDR3 sequence is 16 residues long. This record comes from a study of cytomegalovirus exposure and HLA in healthy donors. Whole-study findings and limits: The sole available immune exposure information was CMV serostatus. Segments of the TCR beta V type were, in most cases, productive about 87% or about 30% of the time in an earlier analysis.

PCR involved 60 Vbeta and 13 Jbeta primers. In the source study's methods: In a later analysis, the count reached approximately 80 million unique TCR beta chains, with approximately 10 million shared. Clones were read by immunoSEQ multiplex PCR, and TCRdb kept only the in-frame ones, dropping some. For V, J and clone size, that table is used; D and trimming come from the DNA. The sample holds 130,000 to 150,000 clones; roughly three quarters are singletons and the top ten take almost 4.5%. This clonotype was obtained from a man aged 60 to 69 in good health and CMV-seronegative. The sequencing input was PBMCs. The chain couples TRBV6-1 to TRBJ2-7, with 9 positions matching TRBD2. DNA for the CDR3: TGTGCCAGCAGTGTATCTAGCGGGGCGGGAAGCTACAAGCAGTACTTC. Amino acids: CASSVSSGAGSYKQYF.